These T cell receptor beta chains were read from a single sample in a study of CXCR3-negative and CXCR3-positive naive CD8 T cells. TCRdb re-called the 5' RACE reads; one entry per CDR3 protein, DNA not given. This sample contains roughly 110,000 distinct CDR3 sequences. The sequenced material came from naive CXCR3+ CD8+ T cells from blood. Receptors were obtained from a human donor in good health. Some clones in this sample may be carry-over from other donors' samples. CDR3s include the opening cysteine and the closing phenylalanine or tryptophan.

TRBV7-9,TRBJ2-7,CASSPSASHEQYF
TRBV30,TRBJ2-7,CAWSVGTDSYEQYF
TRBV2,TRBJ2-5,CASTVTEETQYF
TRBV10-3,TRBJ2-3,CAIESGASNTDTQYF
TRBV12-3/TRBV12-4,TRBJ1-2,CASSPYRDSYGHTF
TRBV28,TRBJ2-2,CASFGGGGTGELFF
TRBV29-1,TRBJ2-2,CSVEFGDRYTGELFF
TRBV11-2,TRBJ2-7,CASSLGGTGNYEQYF
TRBV7-6,TRBJ1-1,CASSRGQLNTEAFF
TRBV20-1,TRBJ2-5,CSASSQRYQETQYF
TRBV2,TRBJ2-1,CASRRNSGTYNEQFF
TRBV5-1,TRBJ2-7,CASSPSGTTSYEQYF
TRBV20-1,TRBJ1-5,CSARGADNQPQHF
TRBV3-1,TRBJ2-5,CASSHRDPAYQETQYF
TRBV7-6,TRBJ2-3,CASSPSRGDNTDTQYF
TRBV5-5,TRBJ2-7,CASSPTEAWEQYF
TRBV7-6,TRBJ2-3,CASSLVEGRDTQYF
TRBV25-1,TRBJ2-7,CASSPGRTGLYEQYF
TRBV7-2,TRBJ1-1,CASSLGLRGTEAFF
TRBV23-1,TRBJ1-5,CAPRTDISNQPQHF
TRBV12-3/TRBV12-4,TRBJ2-1,CASSSGIQATYEQFF
TRBV29-1,TRBJ2-2,CSVSGAWGSGELFF
TRBV15,TRBJ2-7,CAIADGGGYEQYF
TRBV29-1,TRBJ2-1,CSVVIQNEQFF
TRBV11-2,TRBJ2-5,CASSPLTGGDRETQYF
TRBV29-1,TRBJ2-7,CSVEADRGKGYEQYF
TRBV4-3,TRBJ2-1,CASSQEVWTAKNEQFF
TRBV19,TRBJ2-1,CASSPLAGDDEQFF
TRBV14,TRBJ1-1,CASSRETGGDTEAFF
TRBV12-3/TRBV12-4,TRBJ2-1,CASSLRLAGPGNEQFF
TRBV7-3,TRBJ2-3,CASSPAGRGPDTQYF
TRBV12-3/TRBV12-4,TRBJ1-1,CASGGAGRGTEAFF
TRBV29-1,TRBJ2-1,CSVEDQADYNEQFF
TRBV6-5,TRBJ2-1,CASSIRIDRGLGGHNEQFF
TRBV7-9,TRBJ2-7,CASSLELRAYEQYF
TRBV7-9,TRBJ2-5,CASRLGGQETQYF
TRBV7-9,TRBJ1-2,CASSPPGEAYGYTF
TRBV9,TRBJ2-5,CASSVGGGISQETQYF
TRBV12-3/TRBV12-4,TRBJ2-7,CATGRSLGEQYF
TRBV20-1,TRBJ2-7,CSARQVYEQYF
TRBV4-1,TRBJ1-1,CASSQVSYRPEAFF
TRBV3-1,TRBJ2-3,CASSQPTSGLNTQYF
TRBV29-1,TRBJ1-1,CSVFRGPNTEAFF
TRBV10-3,TRBJ2-7,CAISAVEDTSSYEQYF
TRBV7-9,TRBJ1-2,CASSTGQGPTFYGYTF